This T cell receptor (beta chain) comes out of a study of human T cells and chemical hapten exposure (dated by TCRdb to about 2021). With respect to the entire study: For sensitization, 2% DPC in acetone was applied to a roughly 2 cm by roughly 2 cm area of upper inner arm skin. Weekly therapeutic DPC doses were additionally applied to the scalp of patients throughout the roughly 26-week study period. Patch testing was done on the upper back using Finn chambers containing 0.01% DPC, and results were scored after 6 days according to International Contact Dermatitis Research Group standards. The mostly female patient cohort included alopecia areata with under or over 50% scalp involvement, alopecia totalis and alopecia universalis. Libraries were pooled for sequencing, and variation in per-sample TCR yields was attributed mainly to small differences in library volumes within the pool. Peripheral blood TCR repertoire changes were tracked in vivo in alopecia patients during primary and secondary sensitization to the hapten diphenylcyclopropenone (DPC). Blood was sampled from patients pre-sensitization (week 0) and at 2, 6 and about 24 weeks after DPC sensitization. Blood for TCR sequencing was provided by twenty-nine alopecia patients at one to four time points (pre-sensitization, 2, 6 and 24 weeks).

The library was produced with RACE. TCRdb shows the sequencer as NextSeq 500. During library preparation, unique molecular identifiers were attached to individual cDNA molecules so that TCRs could be counted in a quantitative, reproducible way. For every blood RNA sample, sequencing covered both the TCR alpha and TCR beta chains. As for how the authors treated the data: A median of roughly 100,000 TCRs per sample was observed, with a range of about 20,000 to 690,600. V, J and CDR3 annotation of the TCR reads was carried out using the Decombinator software suite. For the PS versus PT1 abundance plots, all samples were subsampled to the same number of TCRs (28,000). TCRs were defined as expanded if absent before sensitization and observed at least eight times at the 2-week time point. TCRdb reran the public reads through fastp at Q25 and MiXCR, keeping productive beta chains. Rows matching on CDR3 protein sequence are summarized as one entry with the most common DNA and genes. The V and J calls and clone size are TCRdb's, not the authors'. Present in this sample are some 190,000 distinct CDR3 sequences, 20% to 25% of which were seen just once. The ten largest clones take up about 6.7% of the sample.

As to this clonotype: What antigen it recognizes has not been identified. No quality values exist for individual bases; no much larger clone is one base distant.

Results the study describes overall, beyond this receptor: All patients had alopecia, a presumed autoimmune disease, so their immune response might differ from that of healthy individuals. Patch test score was positively correlated with the number of PT1 expanded TCRs, with significance at thresholds 8, 16 and 32 but not at 4. Expanded TCRs formed significantly more large CDR3 similarity clusters than pre-sensitization or healthy control sets, consistent with antigen-driven responses. After repeated subsampling, changes were observed in the strength of the expansion versus patch-test correlation and in the threshold at which the correlation became significant. DPC sensitization did not change how many TCRs were above 1 in 1000 frequency, and no evidence was found of alterations in global repertoire structure.

Inclusive of the bounding cysteine and phenylalanine, the CDR3 is 15 residues long. Only CDR3 DNA remains: 45 bases, in frame from the first base. Trimming accounts for 4 bases at V and 4 bases at J, while the number of junction bases matched to no gene is 7. From the germline V gene (reference sequence), CDR1 is SEHNR and CDR2 is FQNEAQ. This specimen's time point label, per the study, means: patch test 1, 2 weeks after DPC sensitization. Taken with the paper, the label for treatment or condition translates to: therapeutic diphenylcyclopropenone sensitization with weekly scalp DPC. At each patch-test visit, blood was drawn before the patch test was applied. To be eligible, patients had to be aged 18 to 70, diagnosed with alopecia and judged suitable for DPC therapy, while pregnant patients were excluded. Total RNA was extracted from unfractionated whole blood collected in Tempus Blood RNA tubes.

The clonotype originates from a woman in her fifties or sixties with alopecia areata. Some clones in this sample may be carry-over from other donors' samples. Sequences were derived from whole blood, sampled in connection with sensitization to the hapten diphenylcyclopropenone (DPC). The chain is encoded by TRBV7-9 joined to TRBJ2-1, with 7 central nucleotides matching TRBD2. The nucleotide sequence reads as follows: TGTGCCAGCAGCTGGGGCCTAGCGGTTTACAATGAGCAGTTCTTC. Translated, this gives CASSWGLAVYNEQFF.